This TCR beta chain was documented in a study of T cell responses to AZD1222 COVID-19 vaccine. Findings and caveats of the study: Once two AZD1222 doses were given, Spike-specific TCR breadth and depth went up. Without day 14 samples, only post-peak T cell repertoires were studied.

The CDR3 length is 15 residues. CDR1 LNHDA and CDR2 SQIVND come from the germline V gene (reference sequence). V shed 7 bases, J shed 9 bases, and the junction held 14 bases outside the gene matches. A note on this clone: The target antigen is unknown.

Data came from immunoSEQ multiplex PCR; TCRdb stores just in-frame clones and leaves some out. The data show around 99,000 clones, roughly nine tenths seen once. This TCR was recovered from an adult in good health. The chain is built from TRBV19 and TRBJ1-3; 8 bases fit TRBD1. Sequences were derived from peripheral blood, sampled on day 0 of AZD1222 vaccination. CDR3 sequence: CASTLQGVTWSTIYF. The DNA for the CDR3 is TGTGCCAGTACGCTACAGGGGGTAACGTGGAGCACCATATATTTT.